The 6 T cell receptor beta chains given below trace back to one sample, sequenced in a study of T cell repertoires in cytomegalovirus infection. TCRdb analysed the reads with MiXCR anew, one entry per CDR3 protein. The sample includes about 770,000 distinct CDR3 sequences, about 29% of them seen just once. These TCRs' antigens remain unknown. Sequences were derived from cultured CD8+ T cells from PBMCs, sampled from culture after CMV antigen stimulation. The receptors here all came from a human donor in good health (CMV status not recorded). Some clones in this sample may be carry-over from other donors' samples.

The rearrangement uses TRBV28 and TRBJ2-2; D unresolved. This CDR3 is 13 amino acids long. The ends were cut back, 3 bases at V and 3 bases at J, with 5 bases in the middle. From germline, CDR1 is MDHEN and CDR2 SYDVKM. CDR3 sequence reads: CASSFEYTGELFF. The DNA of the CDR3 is TGTGCCAGCAGTTTCGAGTACACCGGGGAGCTGTTTTTT.

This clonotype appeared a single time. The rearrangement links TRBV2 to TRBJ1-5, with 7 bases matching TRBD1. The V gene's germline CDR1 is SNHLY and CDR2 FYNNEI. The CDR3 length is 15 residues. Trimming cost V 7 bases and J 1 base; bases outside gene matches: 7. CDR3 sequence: CASNLGQASNQPQHF. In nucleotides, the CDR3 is TGTGCCAGCAACCTCGGACAGGCGAGCAATCAGCCCCAGCATTTT.

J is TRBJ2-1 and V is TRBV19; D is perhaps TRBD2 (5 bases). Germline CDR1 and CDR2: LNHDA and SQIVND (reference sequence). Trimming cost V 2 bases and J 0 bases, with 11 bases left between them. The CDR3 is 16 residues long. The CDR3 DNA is TGTGCCAGTAGTATAATTGCGGGTGGCTCCTACAATGAGCAGTTCTTC. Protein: CASSIIAGGSYNEQFF.

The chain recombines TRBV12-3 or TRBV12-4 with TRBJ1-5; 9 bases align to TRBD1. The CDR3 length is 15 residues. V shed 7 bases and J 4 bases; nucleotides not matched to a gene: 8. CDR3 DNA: TGTGCCAGCACTATCGGGACAGGGTCAAATCAGCCCCAGCATTTT. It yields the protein CASTIGTGSNQPQHF.

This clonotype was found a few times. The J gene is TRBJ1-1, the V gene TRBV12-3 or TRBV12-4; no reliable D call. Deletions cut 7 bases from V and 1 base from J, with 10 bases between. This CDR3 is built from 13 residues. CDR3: CASNQAGNTEAFF. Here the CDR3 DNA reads TGTGCCAGCAACCAGGCAGGGAACACTGAAGCTTTCTTT.

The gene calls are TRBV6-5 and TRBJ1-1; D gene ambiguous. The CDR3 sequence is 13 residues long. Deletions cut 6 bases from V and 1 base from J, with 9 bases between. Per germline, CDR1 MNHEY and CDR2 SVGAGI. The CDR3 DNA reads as TGTGCCAGCAGCTCCATTGAGAACACTGAAGCTTTCTTT. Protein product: CASSSIENTEAFF.